These 13 T cell receptor beta chains were sequenced from one sample in a study of blood T cell repertoires in COVID-19. Data came from immunoSEQ multiplex PCR; TCRdb stores just in-frame clones and leaves some out. The data show some 150,000 clones, with nearly 85% seen just once and 44% held by the top ten. The sample consisted of peripheral blood. These receptors all come from a human donor in a cohort sampled during active COVID-19.

The chain couples TRBV6-5 to TRBJ1-1, with no clear D. This CDR3 comprises 12 residues. Germline V gene sequence: CDR1 MNHEY, CDR2 SVGAGI. With 7 bases removed from V and 7 bases from J, the gap between germline ends came to 13 bases. Written as DNA, the CDR3 is TGTGCCAGCAAAAGAAGCTCCTTTGAAGCTTTCTTT. Encoded protein: CASKRSSFEAFF.

The table lists this clone with a count of one. The CDR3 DNA sequence: TGTGCCAGCAGTTTTTCGACAGAGTCTAACACTGAAGCTTTCTTT. Encoded protein: CASSFSTESNTEAFF. V usage is TRBV6-5 and J usage is TRBJ1-1; perhaps TRBD1 as D (5 bases). CDR1 MNHEY and CDR2 SVGAGI come from the germline V gene. CDR3 length: 15 residues. Trimming pared 4 bases from V and 2 bases from J, leaving 14 bases between.

This sequence joins TRBV7-9 and TRBJ2-2; D remains unclear. Germline V gene data show CDR1 as SEHNR and CDR2 as FQNEAQ (reference sequence). V shed 0 bases and J shed 1 base, with 9 bases lying between them. The CDR3 contains 16 residues. Here the CDR3 reads CASSLAKPKNTGELFF. CDR3 sequence (DNA): TGTGCCAGCAGCTTAGCGAAGCCCAAGAACACCGGGGAGCTGTTTTTT.

The J gene is TRBJ2-1, the V gene TRBV20-1; TRBD2 matches 16 bases. CDR1 DFQATT and CDR2 SNEGSKA come from the germline V gene (reference sequence). This CDR3 has 17 residues. The trim removed 3 bases at V and 8 bases at J, leaving 10 bases unmatched. The chain's CDR3 is CSASGTSGRAVDYEQFF. In DNA, the CDR3 is TGCAGTGCTAGTGGGACTAGCGGGAGGGCCGTAGACTATGAGCAGTTCTTC.

This chain joins TRBV6-5 and TRBJ1-2; D is possibly TRBD1 (6 bases). Trimming took off 7 bases at V and 4 bases at J, with 16 bases between the two ends. The CDR3 length is 14 residues. Germline CDR1 and CDR2: MNHEY and SVGAGI. CDR3 loop: CASKISGESYGYTF. The DNA of the CDR3 is TGTGCCAGCAAGATTTCAGGGGAGAGCTATGGCTACACCTTC.

The chain couples TRBV21-1 to TRBJ1-5; the table gives TRBD1 as D, unverified against the DNA. TRBV21-1 is a recognized pseudogene. The CDR3 contains 13 residues. The CDR3 DNA is TGTGCCAGCAGCAAAGGGGCTGATCAGCCCCAGCATTTT. This encodes CASSKGADQPQHF.

The gene calls are TRBV27 and TRBJ1-1; 7 bases map to TRBD1. Trimming cost V 6 bases and J 0 bases; bases outside gene matches: 4. This CDR3 contains 14 residues. Germline V gene lookup returns CDR1 MNHEY and CDR2 SMNVEV (reference sequence). The CDR3 here is CASRQTGMNTEAFF. For the CDR3, the DNA is TGTGCCAGCAGACAGACAGGGATGAACACTGAAGCTTTCTTT.

The J gene is TRBJ1-5, the V gene TRBV6-4; D perhaps matches TRBD1 (5 bases). Germline V lookup: CDR1 MRHNA, CDR2 SNTAGT. This CDR3 contains 13 residues. V lost 7 bases to trimming and J lost 3 bases, with 10 bases between them. The CDR3 nucleotides are TGTGCCAGCAAAAGGGGCCCCAATCAGCCCCAGCATTTT. It encodes CASKRGPNQPQHF.

In DNA form, the CDR3 reads TGCGCCAGCAGCTTGTCGACAGATACTGAGCAGTTCTTC. It encodes CASSLSTDTEQFF. This chain connects TRBV5-1 to TRBJ2-1, with TRBD1 as a possible D gene (5 bases). V shed 1 base and J shed 9 bases, with 11 bases lying between them. The CDR3 has 13 residues. From germline, CDR1 is SGHRS and CDR2 YFSETQ.

The rearrangement uses TRBV9 and TRBJ1-4; 7 positions match TRBD1. CDR3 length equals 15 residues. V lost 3 bases to trimming and J lost 4 bases; unmatched junction nucleotides: 6. The V gene's germline CDR1 is SGDLS and CDR2 YYNGEE. The CDR3 spells CASSDGQAYNEKLFF. The CDR3 nucleotides read TGTGCCAGCAGCGACGGACAGGCCTATAATGAAAAACTGTTTTTT.

The V gene is TRBV14, the J gene TRBJ2-1; 7 nucleotides match TRBD2. This CDR3 is built from 16 residues. The J segment lost 8 bases and the V segment lost 4 bases, leaving 14 bases of the junction unmatched. Germline CDR1 and CDR2: SGHDN and FVKESK. CDR3 protein: CASSPPPGGRLYEQFF. The CDR3 DNA reads as TGTGCCAGCAGCCCCCCCCCGGGAGGACGGCTCTATGAGCAGTTCTTC. Supplemented by reference TRBV14 and TRBJ2-1, the full variable domain reads EAGVTQFPSHSVIEKGQTVTLRCDPISGHDNLYWYRRVMGKEIKFLLHFVKESKQDESGMPNNRFLAERTGGTYSTLKVQPAELEDSGVYFCASSPPPGGRLYEQFFGPGTRLTVL.

The chain recombines TRBV7-2 with TRBJ1-5; 9 bases are shared with TRBD1. The CDR3 sequence is 15 residues long. After removal of 5 bases from V and 4 bases from J, the junction contained 6 bases not matched to a gene. Germline loops: CDR1 SGHTA, CDR2 FQGNSA. The chain's CDR3 is CASSPGQGRNQPQHF. DNA of the CDR3: TGTGCCAGCAGCCCGGGACAGGGAAGAAATCAGCCCCAGCATTTT.

The chain has TRBV11-3 and TRBJ2-2; the D gene is possibly TRBD1 (6 bases). The CDR3 contains 16 residues. Trimming removed 3 bases at V and 7 bases at J, with 18 bases between. The germline gives CDR1 SGHNT, CDR2 YENEEA. The CDR3 here is CASSFRTGWSGGELFF. DNA for the CDR3: TGTGCCAGCAGCTTCCGCACAGGGTGGAGTGGCGGGGAGCTGTTTTTT. The variable domain in full, with the rest retrieved from reference TRBV11-3 and TRBJ2-2, is EAGVVQSPRYKIIEKKQPVAFWCNPISGHNTLYWYLQNLGQGPELLIRYENEEAVDDSQLPKDRFSAERLKGVDSTLKIQPAELGDSAVYLCASSFRTGWSGGELFFGEGSRLTVL.